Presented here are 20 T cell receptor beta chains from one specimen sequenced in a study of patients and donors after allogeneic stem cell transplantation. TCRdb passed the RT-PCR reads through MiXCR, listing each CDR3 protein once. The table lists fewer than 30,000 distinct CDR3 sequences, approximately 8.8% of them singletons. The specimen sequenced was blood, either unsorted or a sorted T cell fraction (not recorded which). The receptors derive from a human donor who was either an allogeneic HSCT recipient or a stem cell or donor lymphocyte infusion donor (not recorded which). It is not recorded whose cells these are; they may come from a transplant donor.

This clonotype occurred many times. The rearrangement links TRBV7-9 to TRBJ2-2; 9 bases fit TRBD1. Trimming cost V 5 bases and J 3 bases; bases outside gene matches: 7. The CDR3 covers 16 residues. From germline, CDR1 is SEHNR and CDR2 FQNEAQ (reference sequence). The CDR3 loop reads CASSPVDRGYTGELFF. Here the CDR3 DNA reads TGTGCCAGCAGCCCCGTAGACAGGGGGTACACCGGGGAGCTGTTTTTT.

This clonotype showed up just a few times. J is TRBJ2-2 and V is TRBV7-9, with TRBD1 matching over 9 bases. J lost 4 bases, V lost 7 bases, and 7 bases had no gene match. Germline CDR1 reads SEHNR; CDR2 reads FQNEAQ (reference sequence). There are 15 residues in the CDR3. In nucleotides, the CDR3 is TGTGCCAGCACACCCGGGACAGGGCCCACCGGGGAGCTGTTTTTT. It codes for CASTPGTGPTGELFF.

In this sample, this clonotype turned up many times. The CDR3 region has the DNA TGTGCCAGCACAGTTGGTAGCGGGACTAACACAGATACGCAGTATTTT. Encoded protein: CASTVGSGTNTDTQYF. This sequence joins TRBV2 and TRBJ2-3; TRBD2 matches 8 bases. The CDR3 spans 16 residues. The germline CDR1 and CDR2 sequences are SNHLY and FYNNEI. Trimming removed 7 bases from V and 2 bases from J; junction bases left unmatched: 11.

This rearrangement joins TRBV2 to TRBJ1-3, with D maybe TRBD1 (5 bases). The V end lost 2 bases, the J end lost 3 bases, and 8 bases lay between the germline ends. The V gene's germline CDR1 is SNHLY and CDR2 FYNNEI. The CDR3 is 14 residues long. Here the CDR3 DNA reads TGTGCCAGCAGTGAATGGGGGATTGGAAACACCATATATTTT. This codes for CASSEWGIGNTIYF.

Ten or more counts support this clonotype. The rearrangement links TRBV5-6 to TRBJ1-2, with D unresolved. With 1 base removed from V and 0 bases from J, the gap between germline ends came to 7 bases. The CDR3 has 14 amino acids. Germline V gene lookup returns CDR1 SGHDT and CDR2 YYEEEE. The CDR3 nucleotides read TGTGCCAGCAGCTTGAGTCGCACTAACTATGGCTACACCTTC. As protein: CASSLSRTNYGYTF.

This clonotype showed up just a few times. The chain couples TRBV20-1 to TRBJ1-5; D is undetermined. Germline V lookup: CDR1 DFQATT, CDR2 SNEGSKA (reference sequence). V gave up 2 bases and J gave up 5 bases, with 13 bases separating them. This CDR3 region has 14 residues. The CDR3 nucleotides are TGCAGTGCTAGAAGTCCGAGAGCGGATCAGCCCCAGCATTTT. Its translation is CSARSPRADQPQHF.

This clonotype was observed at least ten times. CDR3 sequence (DNA): TGTGCCAGCTCACCACCGGGCAGGGGGCGCTACGAGCAGTACTTC. This codes for CASSPPGRGRYEQYF. The gene calls are TRBV18 and TRBJ2-7; 8 nucleotides match TRBD1. Germline CDR1 reads KGHSH; CDR2 reads LQKENI. V lost 0 bases and J lost 3; bases outside the gene matches: 4. This CDR3 contains 15 residues. The entire variable domain, with the rest obtained from reference TRBV18 and TRBJ2-7, is as follows: NAGVMQNPRHLVRRRGQEARLRCSPMKGHSHVYWYRQLPEEGLKFMVYLQKENIIDESGMPKERFSAEFPKEGPSILRIQQVVRGDSAAYFCASSPPGRGRYEQYFGPGTRLTVT.

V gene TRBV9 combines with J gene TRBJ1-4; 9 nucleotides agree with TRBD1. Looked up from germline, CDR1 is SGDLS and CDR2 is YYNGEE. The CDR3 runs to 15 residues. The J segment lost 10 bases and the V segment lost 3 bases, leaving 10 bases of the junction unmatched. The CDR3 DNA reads TGTGCCAGCAGCGCCGACAGGGGGAATTGGGGAAAACTGTTTTTT. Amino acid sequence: CASSADRGNWGKLFF.

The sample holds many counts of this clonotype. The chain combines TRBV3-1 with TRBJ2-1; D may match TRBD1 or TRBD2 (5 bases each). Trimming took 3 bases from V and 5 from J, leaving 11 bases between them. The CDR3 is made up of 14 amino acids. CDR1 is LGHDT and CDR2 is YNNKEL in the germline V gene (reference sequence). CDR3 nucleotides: TGTGCCAGCAGCCACTGGGACGGAAACAATGAGCAGTTCTTC. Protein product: CASSHWDGNNEQFF.

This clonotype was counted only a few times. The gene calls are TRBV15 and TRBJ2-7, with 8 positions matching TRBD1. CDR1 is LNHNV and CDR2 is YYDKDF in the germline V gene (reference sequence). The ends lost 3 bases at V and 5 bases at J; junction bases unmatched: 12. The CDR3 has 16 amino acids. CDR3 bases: TGTGCCACCAGCAGCCCCCGACAGGGGAGAAAGAACGAGCAGTACTTC. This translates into CATSSPRQGRKNEQYF. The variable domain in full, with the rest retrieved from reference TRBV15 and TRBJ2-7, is DAMVIQNPRYQVTQFGKPVTLSCSQTLNHNVMYWYQQKSSQAPKLLFHYYDKDFNNEADTPDNFQSRRPNTSFCFLDIRSPGLGDTAMYLCATSSPRQGRKNEQYFGPGTRLTVT.

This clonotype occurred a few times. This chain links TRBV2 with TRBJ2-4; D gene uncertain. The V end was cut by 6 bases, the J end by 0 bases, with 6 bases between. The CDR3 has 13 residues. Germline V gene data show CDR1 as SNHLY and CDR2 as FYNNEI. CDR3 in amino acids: CASRYLAKNIQYF. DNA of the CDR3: TGTGCCAGCAGGTATCTAGCCAAAAACATTCAGTACTTC.

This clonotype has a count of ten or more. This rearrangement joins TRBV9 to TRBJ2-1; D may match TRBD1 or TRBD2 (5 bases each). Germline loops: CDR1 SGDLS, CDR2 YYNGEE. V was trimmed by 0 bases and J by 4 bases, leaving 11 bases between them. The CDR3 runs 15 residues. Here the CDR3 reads CASSVAGWGYNEQFF. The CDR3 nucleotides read TGTGCCAGCAGCGTAGCCGGATGGGGGTACAATGAGCAGTTCTTC.

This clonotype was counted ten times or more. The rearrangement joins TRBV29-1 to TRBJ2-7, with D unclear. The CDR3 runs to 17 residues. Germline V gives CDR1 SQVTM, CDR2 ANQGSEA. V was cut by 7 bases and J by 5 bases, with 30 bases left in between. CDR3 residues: CSAQSRPVAGRLDEQYF. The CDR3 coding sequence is TGCAGCGCCCAATCCCGCCCCGTGGCAGGCCGACTGGACGAGCAGTACTTC.

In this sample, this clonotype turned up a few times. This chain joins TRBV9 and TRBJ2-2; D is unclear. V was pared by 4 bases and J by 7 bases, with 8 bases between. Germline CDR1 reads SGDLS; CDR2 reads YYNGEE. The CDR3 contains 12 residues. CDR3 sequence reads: CASSPRLGELFF. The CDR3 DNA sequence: TGTGCCAGCAGCCCTCGCCTCGGGGAGCTGTTTTTT.

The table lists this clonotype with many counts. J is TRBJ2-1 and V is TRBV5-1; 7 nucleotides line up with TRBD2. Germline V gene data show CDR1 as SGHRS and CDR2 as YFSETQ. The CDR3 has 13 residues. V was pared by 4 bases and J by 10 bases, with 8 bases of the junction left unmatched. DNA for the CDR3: TGCGCCAGCAGCGGCGGGAGCGGGGACGAGCAGTTCTTC. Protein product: CASSGGSGDEQFF.

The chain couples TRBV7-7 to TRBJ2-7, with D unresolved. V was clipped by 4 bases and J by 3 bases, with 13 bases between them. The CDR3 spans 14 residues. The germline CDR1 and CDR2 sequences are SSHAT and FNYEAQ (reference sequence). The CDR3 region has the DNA TGTGCCAGCAGCTACCGGTTTGGAAACTACGAGCAGTACTTC. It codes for CASSYRFGNYEQYF. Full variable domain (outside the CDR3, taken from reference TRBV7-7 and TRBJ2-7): GAGVSQSPRYKVTKRGQDVTLRCDPISSHATLYWYQQALGQGPEFLTYFNYEAQPDKSGLPSDRFSAERPEGSISTLTIQRTEQRDSAMYRCASSYRFGNYEQYFGPGTRLTVT.

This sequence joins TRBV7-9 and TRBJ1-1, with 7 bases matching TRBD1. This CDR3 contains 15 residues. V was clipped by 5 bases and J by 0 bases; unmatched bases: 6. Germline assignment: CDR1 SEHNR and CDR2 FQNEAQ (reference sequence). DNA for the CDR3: TGTGCCAGCAGCAAAAGGGACAGTATGAACACTGAAGCTTTCTTT. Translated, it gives CASSKRDSMNTEAFF.

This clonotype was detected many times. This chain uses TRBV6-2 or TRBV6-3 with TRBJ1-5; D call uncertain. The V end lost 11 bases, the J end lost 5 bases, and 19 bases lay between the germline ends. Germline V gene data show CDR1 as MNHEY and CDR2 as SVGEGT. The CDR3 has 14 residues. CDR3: CASTGSSLYQPQHF. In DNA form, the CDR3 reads TGTGCCTCTACGGGGTCTTCCCTTTATCAGCCCCAGCATTTT.

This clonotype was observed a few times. CDR3 residues: CASSQGRTFSGNTIYF. In DNA, the CDR3 is TGTGCCAGCTCACAAGGGAGAACCTTCTCTGGAAACACCATATATTTT. The chain carries TRBV18 and TRBJ1-3, with D hard to call. Trimming cost V 4 bases and J 0 bases, with 13 bases left between them. This CDR3 spans 16 amino acids. CDR1 KGHSH and CDR2 LQKENI come from the germline V gene. The entire variable domain, with the rest obtained from reference TRBV18 and TRBJ1-3, is as follows: NAGVMQNPRHLVRRRGQEARLRCSPMKGHSHVYWYRQLPEEGLKFMVYLQKENIIDESGMPKERFSAEFPKEGPSILRIQQVVRGDSAAYFCASSQGRTFSGNTIYFGEGSWLTVV.

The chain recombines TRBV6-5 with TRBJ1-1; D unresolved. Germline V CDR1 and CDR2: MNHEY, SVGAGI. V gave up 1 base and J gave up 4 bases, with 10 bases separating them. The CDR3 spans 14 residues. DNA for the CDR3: TGTGCCAGCAGTTACTTACCCGACGGCACTGAAGCTTTCTTT. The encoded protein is CASSYLPDGTEAFF.